Each of the 13 T cell receptor beta chains below was sequenced from the same sample in a study of CD8+ T cells in alopecia areata. This sample's treatment: oral pan-JAK inhibitor, 5-10 mg twice daily. The sequencing template was cDNA reverse transcribed from extracted RNA. Measured with immunoSEQ multiplex PCR; TCRdb has only the in-frame clones, and not every one. This table has 210,000 or so clones, around 66% appearing once. Sequencing was performed on CD4+ T cells sorted from blood, taken around week 44, from a patient treated with tofacitinib. Every receptor here comes from a human donor with alopecia areata.

Written as DNA, the CDR3 is TGCGCCAGCAGCTTGGGACAGAGCAATCAGCCCCAGCATTTT. Translated: CASSLGQSNQPQHF. This sequence joins TRBV5-1 and TRBJ1-5; a possible D gene is TRBD1 (5 bases). This CDR3 region has 14 residues. The V and J ends lost 0 bases and 1 base respectively, with 5 bases between them. In germline, CDR1 is SGHRS, CDR2 YFSETQ.

This clone was seen a few times. This chain links TRBV27 with TRBJ2-7; weak D call: TRBD2 (7 bases). The germline V gene has CDR1 MNHEY and CDR2 SMNVEV (reference sequence). The CDR3 loop spans 17 amino acids. The germline V and J ends were trimmed by 3 bases and 0 bases, with 18 bases remaining between them. The CDR3 coding sequence is TGTGCCAGCAGTTTTGGCCGCGGGGGCCTTGACTCCTACGAGCAGTACTTC. Residues: CASSFGRGGLDSYEQYF.

The table lists this clone with a few counts. V and J are TRBV29-1 and TRBJ2-7, with 8 bases lining up with TRBD1. The germline V gene has CDR1 SQVTM and CDR2 ANQGSEA. The CDR3 has 14 amino acids. V was clipped by 5 bases and J by 2 bases; unmatched bases: 8. The CDR3 loop reads CSVTGQDRTYEQYF. CDR3 nucleotides: TGCAGCGTTACGGGACAGGACCGCACCTACGAGCAGTACTTC.

CDR3 bases: TGCGCCAGCAGCTTGGCTGGACAGGGGGCGATTGAAGCTTTCTTT. This codes for CASSLAGQGAIEAFF. The chain has TRBV5-1 and TRBJ1-1; 11 bases agree with TRBD1. The CDR3 contains 15 residues. Germline V CDR1 and CDR2: SGHRS, YFSETQ. Trimming removed 0 bases from V and 7 bases from J; junction bases left unmatched: 5.

The CDR3 DNA is TGTGCCAGCAGTAATTGGGCAGCACCCGAAGAGACCCAGTACTTC. The encoded protein is CASSNWAAPEETQYF. The chain couples TRBV2 to TRBJ2-5; D not certain. The CDR3 is made up of 15 amino acids. V was clipped by 5 bases and J by 3 bases, with 16 bases between them. CDR1 is SNHLY, CDR2 FYNNEI, per germline.

In the case of this clone: This sample includes further DNA sequences coding for the same CDR3. The V call is TRBV29-1, the J call TRBJ1-1, with D tentatively TRBD1 (5 bases). The CDR3 runs to 13 residues. V lost 4 bases, J lost 0 bases, and 9 bases lay in between. Germline CDR1 reads SQVTM; CDR2 reads ANQGSEA. For the CDR3, the DNA is TGCAGCGTTGGGGGACTCTTGAACACTGAAGCTTTCTTT. It codes for CSVGGLLNTEAFF.

This clone was seen a handful of times. The gene calls are TRBV29-1 and TRBJ2-3, with 8 bases that match TRBD2. This CDR3 has 13 residues. V was clipped by 5 bases and J by 2 bases; unmatched bases: 3. Germline V gene data show CDR1 as SQVTM and CDR2 as ANQGSEA. CDR3 amino acids: CSVLAGFTDTQYF. DNA of the CDR3: TGCAGCGTTTTAGCGGGGTTCACAGATACGCAGTATTTT.

The chain links TRBV30 to TRBJ1-4, with TRBD1 as a possible D gene (5 bases). V gave up 5 bases and J gave up 0 bases, with 19 bases separating them. This CDR3 is 17 amino acids long. The V gene's germline CDR1 is GTSNPN and CDR2 SVGIG (reference sequence). The CDR3 DNA is TGTGCCTGGTCGTGGATGGGGCCGGTTTCAACTAATGAAAAACTGTTTTTT. Amino acids: CAWSWMGPVSTNEKLFF.

The V call is TRBV7-2, the J call TRBJ2-3; D might be TRBD2 (5 bases). The CDR3 runs 12 residues. V gave up 5 bases and J gave up 10 bases, with 13 bases separating them. Germline CDR1 is SGHTA and CDR2 is FQGNSA. The CDR3, as DNA: TGTGCCAGCAGCCGGGATCCCTCAGCGCAGTATTTT. This translates into CASSRDPSAQYF.

V is TRBV7-3 and J is TRBJ1-1, with TRBD1 as a possible D gene (5 bases). V shed 6 bases and J shed 1 base, with 9 bases lying between them. The CDR3 sequence is 13 residues long. Germline V lookup: CDR1 SGHTA, CDR2 FQGTGA. The CDR3 DNA reads TGTGCCAGCAGTCCACAGGCGAACACTGAAGCTTTCTTT. This gives the protein CASSPQANTEAFF.

DNA for the CDR3: TGTGCCAGCAGCCCAACTTCAGGGGAGGGTGGCTACACCTTC. This translates into CASSPTSGEGGYTF. The chain has TRBV7-2 and TRBJ1-2; D might be TRBD1 (6 bases). The CDR3 is 14 amino acids. Germline V CDR1 and CDR2: SGHTA, FQGNSA. Trimming pared 5 bases from V and 7 bases from J, leaving 17 bases between.

This chain connects TRBV29-1 to TRBJ2-2; TRBD2 aligns across 9 bases. CDR3 length equals 17 residues. Germline CDR1 reads SQVTM; CDR2 reads ANQGSEA. V shed 7 bases and J 2 bases; nucleotides not matched to a gene: 14. The CDR3 is CSGGTFTGTSNTGELFF. The CDR3 nucleotides read TGCAGCGGCGGGACGTTCACCGGGACTAGCAACACCGGGGAGCTGTTTTTT.

The chain couples TRBV7-2 to TRBJ2-1; D possibly corresponds to TRBD2 (7 bases). The germline CDR1 and CDR2 sequences are SGHTA and FQGNSA. CDR3 length equals 14 residues. Trimming removed 0 bases at V and 9 bases at J, with 12 bases between. In DNA, the CDR3 is TGTGCCAGCAGCTTAGCCCGGGGGGCCGGTGAGCAGTTCTTC. Its translation is CASSLARGAGEQFF.